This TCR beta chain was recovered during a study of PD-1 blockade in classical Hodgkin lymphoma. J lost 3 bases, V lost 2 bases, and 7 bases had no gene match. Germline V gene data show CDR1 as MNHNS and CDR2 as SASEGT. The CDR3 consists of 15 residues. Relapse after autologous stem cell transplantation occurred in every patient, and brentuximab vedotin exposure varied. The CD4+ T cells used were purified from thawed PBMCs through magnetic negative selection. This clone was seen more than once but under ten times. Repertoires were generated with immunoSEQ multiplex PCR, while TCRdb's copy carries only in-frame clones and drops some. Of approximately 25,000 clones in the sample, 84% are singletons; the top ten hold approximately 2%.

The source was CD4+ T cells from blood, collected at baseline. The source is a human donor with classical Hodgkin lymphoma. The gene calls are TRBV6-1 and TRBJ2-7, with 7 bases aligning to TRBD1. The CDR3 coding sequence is TGTGCCAGCAGTGAACCAGGGGGTTCCGTCTACGAGCAGTACTTC. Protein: CASSEPGGSVYEQYF.